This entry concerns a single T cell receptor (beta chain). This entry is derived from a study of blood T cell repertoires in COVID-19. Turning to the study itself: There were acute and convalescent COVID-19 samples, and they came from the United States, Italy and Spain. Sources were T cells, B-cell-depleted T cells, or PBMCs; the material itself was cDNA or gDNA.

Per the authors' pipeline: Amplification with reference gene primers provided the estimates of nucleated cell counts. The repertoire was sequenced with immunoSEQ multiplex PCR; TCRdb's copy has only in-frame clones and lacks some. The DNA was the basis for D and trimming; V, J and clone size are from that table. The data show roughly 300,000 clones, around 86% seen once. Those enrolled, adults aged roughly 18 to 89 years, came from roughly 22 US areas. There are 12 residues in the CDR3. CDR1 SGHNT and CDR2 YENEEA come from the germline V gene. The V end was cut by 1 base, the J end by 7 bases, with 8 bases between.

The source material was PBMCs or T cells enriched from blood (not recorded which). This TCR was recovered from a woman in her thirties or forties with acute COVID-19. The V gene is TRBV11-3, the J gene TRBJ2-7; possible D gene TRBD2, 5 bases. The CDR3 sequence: CASSLARGEQYF. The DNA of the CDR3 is TGTGCCAGCAGCTTAGCTCGGGGAGAGCAGTACTTC.